These T cell receptor beta chains were read from a single sample in a study of cytomegalovirus exposure and HLA in healthy donors. The method was immunoSEQ multiplex PCR; TCRdb's version includes in-frame clones alone and lacks a portion of them. The data contain under 300,000 clones, 80% to 85% of them seen just once; the ten biggest clones take up around 8%. Sequenced: PBMCs. The receptor set was obtained from a woman in her fifties or sixties in good health and CMV-seropositive. Both conserved end residues are part of each CDR3. D genes are given only for firm matches. Clone size is stated in some rows and not others, as once, few, many or a class when expanded.

D: .; J: TRBJ1-4; V: TRBV7-9; size: .; DNA: TGTGCCAGCAGCTTAGAGTGGGGCCTTAATGAAAAACTGTTTTTT; CDR3: CASSLEWGLNEKLFF
D: .; J: TRBJ2-7; V: TRBV4-3; size: .; DNA: TGCGCCAGCAGCCAAGAAGCCACCTACGAGCAGTACTTC; CDR3: CASSQEATYEQYF
D: .; J: TRBJ1-5; V: TRBV21-1; size: .; DNA: TGTGCCAGCAGCAAAGGGCAGGGGGAACGTAGCAATCAGCCCCAGCATTTT; CDR3: CASSKGQGERSNQPQHF
D: TRBD2; J: TRBJ2-1; V: TRBV5-1; size: .; DNA: TGCGCCAGCAGCTTGGAACTAGCGGGAGTCTATGAGCAGTTCTTC; CDR3: CASSLELAGVYEQFF
D: TRBD1; J: TRBJ2-2; V: TRBV5-1; size: .; DNA: TGCGCCAGCAGCCTACAGGGGGCGTACCCGAACACCGGGGAGCTGTTTTTT; CDR3: CASSLQGAYPNTGELFF
D: TRBD1; J: TRBJ2-7; V: TRBV29-1; size: .; DNA: TGCAGCGTCCCGGGACAGGGGTTCTACGAGCAGTACTTC; CDR3: CSVPGQGFYEQYF
D: TRBD1; J: TRBJ2-6; V: TRBV19; size: .; DNA: TGTGCCAGTAATTGGGACAGGTCGACTTCTGGGGCCAACGTCCTGACTTTC; CDR3: CASNWDRSTSGANVLTF
D: TRBD2; J: TRBJ2-3; V: TRBV5-4; size: few; DNA: TGTGCCAGCAGCCGGGGAGCTAGCGGGAGCTTCATCACAGATACGCAGTATTTT; CDR3: CASSRGASGSFITDTQYF
D: .; J: TRBJ2-3; V: TRBV15; size: .; DNA: TGTGCCACCAGCAGAGTGGCCCCGAGGCGTTCTGGCACAGATACGCAGTATTTT; CDR3: CATSRVAPRRSGTDTQYF
D: .; J: TRBJ2-7; V: TRBV19; size: .; DNA: TGTGCCAGCCAAGACAGGCTAACATCCTACGAGCAGTACTTC; CDR3: CASQDRLTSYEQYF
D: TRBD1; J: TRBJ2-3; V: TRBV2; size: once; DNA: TGTGCCAGCAATACAGGGGGCAGTGATACGCAGTATTTT; CDR3: CASNTGGSDTQYF
D: TRBD1; J: TRBJ1-4; V: TRBV6-5; size: few; DNA: TGTGCCAGCCGAACCGGACAGGGCGAAAAACTGTTTTTT; CDR3: CASRTGQGEKLFF
D: .; J: TRBJ1-2; V: TRBV6-4; size: few; DNA: TGTGCCAGCAGTGACTTCGTCGGGGTAGGAAGCGAGGGCTACACCTTC; CDR3: CASSDFVGVGSEGYTF
D: TRBD1; J: TRBJ1-2; V: TRBV4-1; size: few; DNA: TGCGCCAGCAGCCTCACAGGGGGCGACGACTATGGCTACACCTTC; CDR3: CASSLTGGDDYGYTF
D: TRBD1; J: TRBJ2-7; V: TRBV18; size: .; DNA: TGTGCCAGCTCACCAGGACAGGGTGGAAACTCCTACGAGCAGTACTTC; CDR3: CASSPGQGGNSYEQYF
D: .; J: TRBJ1-2; V: TRBV6-5; size: .; DNA: TGTGCCAGCAGTTACACCGGGACTTTACCCAGTGGCTACACCTTC; CDR3: CASSYTGTLPSGYTF
D: .; J: TRBJ2-1; V: TRBV18; size: .; DNA: TGTGCCAGCTCACCTGTATCCACAGGGATGAGGAATGAGCAGTTCTTC; CDR3: CASSPVSTGMRNEQFF
D: .; J: TRBJ2-1; V: TRBV6-1; size: .; DNA: TGTGCCAGCAGTCCCGGGAGCTCCTACAATGAGCAGTTCTTC; CDR3: CASSPGSSYNEQFF
D: .; J: TRBJ1-2; V: TRBV28; size: .; DNA: TGTGCCAGCAGTTTATTACAGGGCTTTGTCTATGGCTACACCTTC; CDR3: CASSLLQGFVYGYTF
D: TRBD1; J: TRBJ1-1; V: TRBV7-3; size: .; DNA: TGTGCCAGCAGCTCGGACAGGGGCACTGAAGCTTTCTTT; CDR3: CASSSDRGTEAFF
D: .; J: TRBJ1-1; V: TRBV6-6; size: .; DNA: TGTGCCAGCAGTTACGGGGGGACTGAAGCTTTCTTT; CDR3: CASSYGGTEAFF
D: .; J: TRBJ1-2; V: TRBV6-1; size: .; DNA: TGTGCCAGCATTGGGGGGGACTATGGCTACACCTTC; CDR3: CASIGGDYGYTF